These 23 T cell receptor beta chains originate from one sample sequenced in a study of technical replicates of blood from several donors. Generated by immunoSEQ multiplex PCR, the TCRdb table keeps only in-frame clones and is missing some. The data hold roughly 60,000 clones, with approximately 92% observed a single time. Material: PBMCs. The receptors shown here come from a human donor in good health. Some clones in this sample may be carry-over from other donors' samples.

The CDR3 DNA reads as TGTGCCAGCAGCGCCGCCGGCAGGTCCCGAGTCGAAGCTTTCTTT. This sequence encodes CASSAAGRSRVEAFF. The chain is built from TRBV9 and TRBJ1-1; D call uncertain. Per the germline V gene, CDR1 is SGDLS and CDR2 is YYNGEE. There are 15 residues in the CDR3. V lost 3 bases and J lost 8, with 20 bases in between. Complete variable domain (other parts from reference TRBV9 and TRBJ1-1): DSGVTQTPKHLITATGQRVTLRCSPRSGDLSVYWYQQSLDQGLQFLIQYYNGEERAKGNILERFSAQQFPDLHSELNLSSLELGDSALYFCASSAAGRSRVEAFFGQGTRLTVV.

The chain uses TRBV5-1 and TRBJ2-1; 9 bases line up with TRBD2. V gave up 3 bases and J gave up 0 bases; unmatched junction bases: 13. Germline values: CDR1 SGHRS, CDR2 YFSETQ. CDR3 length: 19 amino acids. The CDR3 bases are TGCGCCAGCAGCTCCAATATAGCGGGAGCTTCAACCTCCTACAATGAGCAGTTCTTC. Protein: CASSSNIAGASTSYNEQFF.

CDR3 nucleotides: TGTGCCAGCAGCCCTGGGGGGAGGTTCGAGCAGTACTTC. Translation: CASSPGGRFEQYF. The chain uses TRBV14 and TRBJ2-7; D might be TRBD2 (6 bases). The CDR3 is 13 residues long. CDR1 is SGHDN and CDR2 is FVKESK in the germline V gene. V was pared by 4 bases and J by 6 bases, with 13 bases between.

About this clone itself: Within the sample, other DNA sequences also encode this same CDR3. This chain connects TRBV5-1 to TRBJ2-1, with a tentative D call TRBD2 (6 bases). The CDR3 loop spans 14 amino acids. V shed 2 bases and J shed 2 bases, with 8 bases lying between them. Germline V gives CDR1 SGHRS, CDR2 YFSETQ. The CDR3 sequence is CASSFSGAYNEQFF. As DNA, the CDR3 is TGCGCCAGCAGCTTTTCGGGAGCCTACAATGAGCAGTTCTTC.

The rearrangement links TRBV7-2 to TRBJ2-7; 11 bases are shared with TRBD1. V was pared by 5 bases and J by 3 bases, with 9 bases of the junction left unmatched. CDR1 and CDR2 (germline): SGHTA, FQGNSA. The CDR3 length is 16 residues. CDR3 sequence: CASSEQGQGAGYEQYF. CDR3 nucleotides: TGTGCCAGCAGCGAGCAAGGACAGGGGGCGGGCTACGAGCAGTACTTC.

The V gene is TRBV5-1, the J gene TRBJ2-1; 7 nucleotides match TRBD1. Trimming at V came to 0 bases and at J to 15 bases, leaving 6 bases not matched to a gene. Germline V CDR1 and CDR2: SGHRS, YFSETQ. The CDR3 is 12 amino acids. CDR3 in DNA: TGCGCCAGCAGCTTGGAGGGTAGGGGGCCGTTCTTC. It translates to CASSLEGRGPFF.

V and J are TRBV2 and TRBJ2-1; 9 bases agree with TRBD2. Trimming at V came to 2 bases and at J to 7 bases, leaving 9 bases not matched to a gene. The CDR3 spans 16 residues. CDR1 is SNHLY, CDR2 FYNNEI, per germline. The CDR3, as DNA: TGTGCCAGCAGTGAATGGGTAGCGGGGGATACGAATGAGCAGTTCTTC. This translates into CASSEWVAGDTNEQFF.

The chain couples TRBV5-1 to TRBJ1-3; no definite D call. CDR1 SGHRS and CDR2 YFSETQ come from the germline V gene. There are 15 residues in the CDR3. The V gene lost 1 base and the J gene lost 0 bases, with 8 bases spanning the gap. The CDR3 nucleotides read TGCGCCAGCAGCTTGAACGGGGACTCTGGAAACACCATATATTTT. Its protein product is CASSLNGDSGNTIYF.

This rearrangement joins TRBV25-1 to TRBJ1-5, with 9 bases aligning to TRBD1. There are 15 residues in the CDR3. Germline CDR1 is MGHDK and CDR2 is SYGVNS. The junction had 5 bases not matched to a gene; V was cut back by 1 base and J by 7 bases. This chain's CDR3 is CASSESGQGSQPQHF. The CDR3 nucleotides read TGTGCCAGCAGTGAATCGGGACAGGGTAGCCAGCCCCAGCATTTT.

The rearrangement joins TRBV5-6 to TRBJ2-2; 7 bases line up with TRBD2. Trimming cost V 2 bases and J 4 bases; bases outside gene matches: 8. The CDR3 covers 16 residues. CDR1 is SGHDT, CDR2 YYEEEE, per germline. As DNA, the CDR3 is TGTGCCAGCAGCTTCAATTTTGGGGGGGGCACCGGGGAGCTGTTTTTT. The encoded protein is CASSFNFGGGTGELFF.

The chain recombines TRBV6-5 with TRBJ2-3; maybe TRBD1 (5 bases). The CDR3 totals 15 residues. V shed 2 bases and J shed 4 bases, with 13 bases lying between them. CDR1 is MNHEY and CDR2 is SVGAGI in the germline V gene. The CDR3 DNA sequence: TGTGCCAGCAGTTACGGGCAGGGTAGGTCAGATACGCAGTATTTT. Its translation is CASSYGQGRSDTQYF.

CDR3 DNA: TGTGCCAGCAGCCCCTTTCGGGGGAGGGCTGAAGCTTTCTTT. Translated: CASSPFRGRAEAFF. The chain employs TRBV11-2 and TRBJ1-1, with D maybe TRBD1 (5 bases). Germline CDR1 SGHAT, CDR2 FQNNGV. Trimming pared 5 bases from V and 6 bases from J, leaving 16 bases between. This CDR3 has 14 amino acids.

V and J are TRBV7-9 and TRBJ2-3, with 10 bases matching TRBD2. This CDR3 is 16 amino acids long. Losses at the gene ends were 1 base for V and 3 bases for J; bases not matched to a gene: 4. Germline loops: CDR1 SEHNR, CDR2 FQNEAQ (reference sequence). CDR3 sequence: CASSLGAGGWTDTQYF. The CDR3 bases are TGTGCCAGCAGCTTAGGAGCGGGGGGGTGGACAGATACGCAGTATTTT.

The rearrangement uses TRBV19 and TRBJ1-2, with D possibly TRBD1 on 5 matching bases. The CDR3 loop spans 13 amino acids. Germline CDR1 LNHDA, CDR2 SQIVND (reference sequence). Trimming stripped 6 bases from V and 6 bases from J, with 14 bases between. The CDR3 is CASRPPGSHGYTF. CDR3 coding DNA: TGTGCCAGTAGACCCCCAGGGTCTCATGGCTACACCTTC. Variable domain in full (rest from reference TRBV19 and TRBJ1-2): DGGITQSPKYLFRKEGQNVTLSCEQNLNHDAMYWYRQDPGQGLRLIYYSQIVNDFQKGDIAEGYSVSREKKESFPLTVTSAQKNPTAFYLCASRPPGSHGYTFGSGTRLTVV.

CDR3 sequence reads: CASSVGGGATNTGELFF. CDR3 nucleotides: TGTGCCAGCAGCGTAGGGGGAGGGGCGACGAACACCGGGGAGCTGTTTTTT. This sequence joins TRBV9 and TRBJ2-2; 7 bases agree with TRBD2. Unmatched junction bases numbered 5, after V lost 0 bases and J lost 0 bases. CDR3 length equals 17 residues. CDR1 is SGDLS and CDR2 is YYNGEE in the germline V gene.

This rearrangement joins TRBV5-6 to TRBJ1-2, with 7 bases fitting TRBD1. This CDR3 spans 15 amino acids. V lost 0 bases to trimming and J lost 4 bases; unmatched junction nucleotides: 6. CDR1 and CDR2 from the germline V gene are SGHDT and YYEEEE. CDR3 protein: CASSLGQGRGYGYTF. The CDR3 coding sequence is TGTGCCAGCAGCTTGGGACAGGGAAGGGGCTATGGCTACACCTTC.

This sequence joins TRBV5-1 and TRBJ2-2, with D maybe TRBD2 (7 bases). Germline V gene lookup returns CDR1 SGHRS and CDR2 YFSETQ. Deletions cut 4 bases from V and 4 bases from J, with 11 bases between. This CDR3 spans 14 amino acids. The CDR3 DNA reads TGCGCCAGCAGCGGGGGGGGGCCCACCGGGGAGCTGTTTTTT. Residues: CASSGGGPTGELFF.

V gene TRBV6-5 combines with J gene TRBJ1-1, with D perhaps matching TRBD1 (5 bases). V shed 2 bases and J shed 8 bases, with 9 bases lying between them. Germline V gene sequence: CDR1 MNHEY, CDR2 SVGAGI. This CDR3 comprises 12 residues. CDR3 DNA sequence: TGTGCCAGCAGTTACAGGGGAAGAGAAGCTTTCTTT. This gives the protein CASSYRGREAFF.

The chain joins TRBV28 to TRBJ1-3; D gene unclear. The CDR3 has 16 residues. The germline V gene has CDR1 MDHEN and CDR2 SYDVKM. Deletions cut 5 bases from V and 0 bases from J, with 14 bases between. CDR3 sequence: CASSAWREDSGNTIYF. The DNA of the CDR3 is TGTGCCAGCAGTGCCTGGCGGGAAGACTCTGGAAACACCATATATTTT.

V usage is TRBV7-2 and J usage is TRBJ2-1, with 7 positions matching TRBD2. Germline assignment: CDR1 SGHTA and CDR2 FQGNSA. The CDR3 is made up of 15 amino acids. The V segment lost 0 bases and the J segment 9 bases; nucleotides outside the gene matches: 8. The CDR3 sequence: CASSLAGGPNSEQFF. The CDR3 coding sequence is TGTGCCAGCAGCTTAGCGGGAGGGCCAAATAGTGAGCAGTTCTTC.

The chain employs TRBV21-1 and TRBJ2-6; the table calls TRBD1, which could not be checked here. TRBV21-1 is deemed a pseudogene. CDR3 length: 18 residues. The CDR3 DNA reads TGTGCCAGCAGCAAAGTAGGGGGACAGAGCTCTGGGGCCAACGTCCTGACTTTC. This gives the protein CASSKVGGQSSGANVLTF.

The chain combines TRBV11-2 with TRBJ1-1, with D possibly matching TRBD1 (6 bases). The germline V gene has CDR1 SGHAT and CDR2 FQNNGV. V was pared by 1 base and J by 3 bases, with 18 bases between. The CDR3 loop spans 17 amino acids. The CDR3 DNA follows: TGTGCCAGCAGCTTAGGAAGGGGGGGCCGGAGGTACACTGAAGCTTTCTTT. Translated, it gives CASSLGRGGRRYTEAFF.

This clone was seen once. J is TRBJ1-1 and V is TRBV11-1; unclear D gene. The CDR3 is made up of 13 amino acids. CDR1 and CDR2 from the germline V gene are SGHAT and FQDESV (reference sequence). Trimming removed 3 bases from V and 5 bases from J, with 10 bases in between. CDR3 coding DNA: TGTGCCAGCAGCTTTCGTCGGGAAACTGAAGCTTTCTTT. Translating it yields CASSFRRETEAFF.